The clone carrying this T cell receptor (beta chain) was counted once. This entry comes from a study of blood T cell repertoires in COVID-19. The V and J ends lost 2 bases and 2 bases respectively, with 12 bases between them. The CDR3 contains 15 residues. CDR1 is MNHEY and CDR2 is SMNVEV in the germline V gene (reference sequence). Data came from immunoSEQ multiplex PCR; TCRdb stores just in-frame clones and leaves some out. This sample has about 100,000 clones, with roughly 89% found just once. Sequencing was carried out using peripheral blood. This sequence originates from a human donor with COVID-19, enrolled during active disease. The donor label of this sample is uncertain. J is TRBJ2-5 and V is TRBV27; weak D call: TRBD2 (6 bases). The CDR3 loop is CASSLGRGLQETQYF. CDR3 in DNA: TGTGCCAGCAGTTTAGGGCGGGGCCTTCAAGAGACCCAGTACTTC.